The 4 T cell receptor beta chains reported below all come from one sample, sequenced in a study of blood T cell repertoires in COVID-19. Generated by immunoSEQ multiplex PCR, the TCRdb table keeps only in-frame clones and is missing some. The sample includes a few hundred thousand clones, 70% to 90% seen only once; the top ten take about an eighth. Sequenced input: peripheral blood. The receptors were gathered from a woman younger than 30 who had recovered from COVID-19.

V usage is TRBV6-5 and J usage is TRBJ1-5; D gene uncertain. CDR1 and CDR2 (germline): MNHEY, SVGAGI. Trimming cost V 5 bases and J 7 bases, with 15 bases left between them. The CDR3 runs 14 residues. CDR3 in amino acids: CASSQREGWQPQHF. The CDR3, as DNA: TGTGCCAGCAGTCAAAGGGAGGGCTGGCAGCCCCAGCATTTT.

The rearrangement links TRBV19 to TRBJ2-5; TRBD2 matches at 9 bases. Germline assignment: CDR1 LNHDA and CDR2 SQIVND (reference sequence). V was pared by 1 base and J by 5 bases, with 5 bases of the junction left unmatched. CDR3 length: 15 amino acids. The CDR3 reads CASSIVAGGGETQYF. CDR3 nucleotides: TGTGCCAGTAGTATAGTTGCGGGAGGGGGTGAGACCCAGTACTTC.

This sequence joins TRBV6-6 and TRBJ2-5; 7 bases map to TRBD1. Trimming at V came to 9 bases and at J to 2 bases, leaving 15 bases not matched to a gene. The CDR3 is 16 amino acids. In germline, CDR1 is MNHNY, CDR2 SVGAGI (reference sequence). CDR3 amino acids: CASLGPGQYLQETQYF. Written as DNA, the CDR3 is TGTGCCAGTTTGGGGCCGGGACAGTACCTTCAAGAGACCCAGTACTTC.

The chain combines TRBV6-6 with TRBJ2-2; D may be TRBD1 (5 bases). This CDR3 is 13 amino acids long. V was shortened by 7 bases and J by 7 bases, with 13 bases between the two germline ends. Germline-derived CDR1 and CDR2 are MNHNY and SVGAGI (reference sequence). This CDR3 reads CASIAGIIGELFF. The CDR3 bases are TGTGCCAGCATAGCAGGGATCATCGGGGAGCTGTTTTTT.